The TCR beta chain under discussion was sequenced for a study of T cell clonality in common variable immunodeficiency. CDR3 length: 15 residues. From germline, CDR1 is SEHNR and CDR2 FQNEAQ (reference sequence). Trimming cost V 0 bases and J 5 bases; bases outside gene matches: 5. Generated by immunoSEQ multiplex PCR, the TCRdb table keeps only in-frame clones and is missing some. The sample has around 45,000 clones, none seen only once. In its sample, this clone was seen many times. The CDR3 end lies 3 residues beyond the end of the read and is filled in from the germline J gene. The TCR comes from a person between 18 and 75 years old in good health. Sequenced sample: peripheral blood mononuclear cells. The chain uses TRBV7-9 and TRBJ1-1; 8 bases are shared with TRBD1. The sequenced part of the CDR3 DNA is TGTGCCAGCAGCTTAGCAGCAGGGGGCGGGACTGAA. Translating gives CASSLAAGGGTE. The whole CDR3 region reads CASSLAAGGGTEAFF.